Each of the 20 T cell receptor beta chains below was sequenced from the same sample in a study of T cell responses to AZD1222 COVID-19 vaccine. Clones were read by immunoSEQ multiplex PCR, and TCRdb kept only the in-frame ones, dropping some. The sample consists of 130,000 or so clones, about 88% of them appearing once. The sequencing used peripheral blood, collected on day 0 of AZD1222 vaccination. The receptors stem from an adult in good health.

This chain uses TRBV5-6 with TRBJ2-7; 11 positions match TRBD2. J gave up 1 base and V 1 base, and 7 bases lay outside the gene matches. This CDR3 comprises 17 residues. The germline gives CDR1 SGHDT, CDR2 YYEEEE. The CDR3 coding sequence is TGTGCCAGCAGCTTGTTTAGCGGGAGGGCCAGATCCTACGAGCAGTACTTC. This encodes CASSLFSGRARSYEQYF.

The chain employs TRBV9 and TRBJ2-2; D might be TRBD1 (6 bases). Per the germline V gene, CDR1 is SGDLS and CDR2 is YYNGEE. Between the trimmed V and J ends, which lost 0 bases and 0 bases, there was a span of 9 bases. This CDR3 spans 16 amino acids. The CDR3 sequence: CASSVAGTTNTGELFF. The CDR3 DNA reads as TGTGCCAGCAGCGTAGCTGGGACAACGAACACCGGGGAGCTGTTTTTT.

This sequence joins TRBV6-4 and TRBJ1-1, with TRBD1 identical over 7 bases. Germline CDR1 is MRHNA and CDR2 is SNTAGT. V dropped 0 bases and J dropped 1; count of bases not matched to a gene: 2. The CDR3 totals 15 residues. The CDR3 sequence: CASSDSTGQNTEAFF. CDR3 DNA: TGTGCCAGCAGTGACTCGACAGGGCAGAACACTGAAGCTTTCTTT.

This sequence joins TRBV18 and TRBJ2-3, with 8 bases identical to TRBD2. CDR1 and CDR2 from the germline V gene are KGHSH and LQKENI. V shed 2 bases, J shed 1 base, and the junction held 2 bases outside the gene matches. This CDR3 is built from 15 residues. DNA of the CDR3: TGTGCCAGCTCACCAGGAGCGGGGGGCACAGATACGCAGTATTTT. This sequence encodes CASSPGAGGTDTQYF.

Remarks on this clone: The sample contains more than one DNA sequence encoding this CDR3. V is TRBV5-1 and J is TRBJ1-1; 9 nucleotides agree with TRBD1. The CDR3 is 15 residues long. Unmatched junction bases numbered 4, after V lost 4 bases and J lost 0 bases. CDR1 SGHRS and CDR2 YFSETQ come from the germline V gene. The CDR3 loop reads CASSPGQGMNTEAFF. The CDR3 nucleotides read TGCGCCAGCAGCCCCGGACAGGGGATGAACACTGAAGCTTTCTTT.

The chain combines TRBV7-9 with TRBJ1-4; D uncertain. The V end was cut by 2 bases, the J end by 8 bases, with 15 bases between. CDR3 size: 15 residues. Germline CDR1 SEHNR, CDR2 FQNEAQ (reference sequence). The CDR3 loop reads CASSLSPASGEKLFF. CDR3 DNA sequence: TGTGCCAGCAGCTTATCACCGGCGTCGGGGGAAAAACTGTTTTTT.

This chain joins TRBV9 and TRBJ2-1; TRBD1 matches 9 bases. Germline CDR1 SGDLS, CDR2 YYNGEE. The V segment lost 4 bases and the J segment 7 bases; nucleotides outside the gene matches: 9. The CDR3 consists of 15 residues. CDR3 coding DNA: TGTGCCAGCAGCCGGGGACAGGGAGGGGGAAATGAGCAGTTCTTC. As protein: CASSRGQGGGNEQFF.

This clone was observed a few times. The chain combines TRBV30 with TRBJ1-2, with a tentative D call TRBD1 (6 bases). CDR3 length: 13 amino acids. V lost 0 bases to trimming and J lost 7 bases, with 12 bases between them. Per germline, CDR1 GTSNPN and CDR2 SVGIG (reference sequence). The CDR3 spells CAWSVFGGAGYTF. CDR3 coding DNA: TGTGCCTGGAGTGTATTCGGGGGGGCTGGCTACACCTTC.

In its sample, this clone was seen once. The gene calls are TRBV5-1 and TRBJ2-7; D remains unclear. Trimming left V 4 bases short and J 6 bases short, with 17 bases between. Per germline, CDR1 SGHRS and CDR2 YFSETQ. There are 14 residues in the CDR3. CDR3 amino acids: CASSPAAATGEQYF. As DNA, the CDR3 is TGCGCCAGCAGCCCGGCCGCGGCCACGGGCGAGCAGTACTTC.

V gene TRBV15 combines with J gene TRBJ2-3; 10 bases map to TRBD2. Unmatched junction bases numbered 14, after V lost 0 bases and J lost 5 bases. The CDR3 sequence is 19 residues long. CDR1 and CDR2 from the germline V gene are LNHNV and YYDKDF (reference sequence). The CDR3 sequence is CATSRDLSSLAGVGDTQYF. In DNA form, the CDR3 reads TGTGCCACCAGCAGAGATCTGAGCTCTCTAGCGGGAGTCGGAGATACGCAGTATTTT.

The CDR3 protein is CASSVGMGNQPQHF. CDR3 in DNA: TGTGCCAGCAGCGTAGGGATGGGCAATCAGCCCCAGCATTTT. V usage is TRBV7-9 and J usage is TRBJ1-5; D is unclear. The CDR3 consists of 14 residues. Germline CDR1 is SEHNR and CDR2 is FQNEAQ (reference sequence). Trimming stripped 5 bases from V and 2 bases from J, with 10 bases between.

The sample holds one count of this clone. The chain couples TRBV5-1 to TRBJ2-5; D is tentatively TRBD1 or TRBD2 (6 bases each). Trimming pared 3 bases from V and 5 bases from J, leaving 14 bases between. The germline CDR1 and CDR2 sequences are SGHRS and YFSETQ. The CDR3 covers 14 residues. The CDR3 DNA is TGCGCCAGCAGCTATGCAGGGGAGGTGGAGACCCAGTACTTC. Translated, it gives CASSYAGEVETQYF.

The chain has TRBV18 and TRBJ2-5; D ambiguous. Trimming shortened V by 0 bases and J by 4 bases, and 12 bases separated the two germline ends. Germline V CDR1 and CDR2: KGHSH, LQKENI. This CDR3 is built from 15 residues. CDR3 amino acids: CASSPPNSPSETQYF. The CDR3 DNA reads TGTGCCAGCTCACCACCGAATTCCCCGTCAGAGACCCAGTACTTC.

The CDR3 here is CASRRSTQGVQYF. For the CDR3, the DNA is TGTGCCAGCCGCCGGTCTACCCAAGGTGTGCAGTACTTC. The chain recombines TRBV6-2 or TRBV6-3 with TRBJ2-7; D unresolved. The CDR3 spans 13 residues. Germline V gene data show CDR1 as MNHEY and CDR2 as SVGEGT. Trimming stripped 8 bases from V and 9 bases from J, with 20 bases between.

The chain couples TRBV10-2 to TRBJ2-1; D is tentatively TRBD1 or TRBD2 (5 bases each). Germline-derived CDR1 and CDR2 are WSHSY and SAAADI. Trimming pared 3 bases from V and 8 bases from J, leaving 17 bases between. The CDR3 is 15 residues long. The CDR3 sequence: CASSDPGTRGHEQFF. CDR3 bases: TGCGCCAGCAGTGACCCCGGGACCCGCGGACATGAGCAGTTCTTC.

The CDR3 is CASSRRTTANTEAFF. In nucleotides, the CDR3 is TGTGCCAGCAGCCGAAGGACCACGGCAAACACTGAAGCTTTCTTT. The chain employs TRBV3-1 (or the pseudogene TRBV3-2) and TRBJ1-1; D not resolved. CDR1 is LGHDT and CDR2 is YNNKEL in the germline V gene (reference sequence). The CDR3 contains 15 residues. Trimming stripped 4 bases from V and 2 bases from J, with 14 bases between.

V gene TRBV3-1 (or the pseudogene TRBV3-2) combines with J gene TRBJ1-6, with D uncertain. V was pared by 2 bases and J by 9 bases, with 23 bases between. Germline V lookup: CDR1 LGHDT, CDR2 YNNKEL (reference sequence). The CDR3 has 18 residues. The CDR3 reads CASSQNPWVEGSPSPLHF. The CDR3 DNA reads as TGTGCCAGCAGCCAAAATCCGTGGGTGGAAGGGTCTCCTTCACCCCTCCACTTT.

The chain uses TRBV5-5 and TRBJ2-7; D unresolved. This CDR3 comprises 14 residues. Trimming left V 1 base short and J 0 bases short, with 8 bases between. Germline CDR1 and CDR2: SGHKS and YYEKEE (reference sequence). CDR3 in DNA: TGTGCCAGCAGCTTGTTAGGGTACTCCTACGAGCAGTACTTC. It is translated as CASSLLGYSYEQYF.

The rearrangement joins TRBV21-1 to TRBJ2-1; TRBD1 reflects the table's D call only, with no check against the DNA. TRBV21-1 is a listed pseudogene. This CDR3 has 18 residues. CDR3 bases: TGTGCCAGCAGCAAAACTAGGTGTCGAGGACAGGCCATTAGAAAGGGGGTCTTC. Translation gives CASSKTRCRGQAIRKGVF.

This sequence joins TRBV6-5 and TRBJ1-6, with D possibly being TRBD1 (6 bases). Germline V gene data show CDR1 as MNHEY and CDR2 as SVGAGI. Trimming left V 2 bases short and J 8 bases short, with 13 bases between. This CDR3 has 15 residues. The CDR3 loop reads CASSYGGQGYSPLHF. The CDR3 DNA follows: TGTGCCAGCAGTTACGGGGGACAAGGCTATTCACCCCTCCACTTT.